This T cell receptor (beta chain) was captured in a study of response to subunit inactivated influenza vaccine. Points from the study as a whole: The authors suggested that few new T cells are recruited per seasonal influenza vaccination.

TCRdb itself ran the RT-PCR reads through MiXCR, one entry per CDR3 protein. Altogether under 750,000 distinct CDR3 sequences are present, about 12% being singletons, with the ten largest covering roughly 10%. Points on this clonotype: Its antigen remains unidentified.

This clonotype was sampled from a man aged 45-60 years who received an inactivated influenza vaccine. Sequenced material: PBMCs from blood, taken on the day of vaccination.

CDR3 bases: TGTGCCAGCAACCCGGGACAGGGAGTGCAGTTCTTC. This encodes CASNPGQGVQFF. The V gene is TRBV6-5, the J gene TRBJ2-1; 9 bases fit TRBD1. There are 12 residues in the CDR3. Unmatched junction bases numbered 7, after V lost 7 bases and J lost 12 bases. Germline V gene lookup returns CDR1 MNHEY and CDR2 SVGAGI.